Shown below are 6 T cell receptor beta chains from a single sample sequenced in a study of response to subunit inactivated influenza vaccine. TCRdb reprocessed the RT-PCR reads with MiXCR, giving one entry per CDR3 protein. The sample lists 600,000 to 700,000 distinct CDR3 sequences, approximately 15% seen once, with 7.5% to 8% in the top ten. The sample was PBMCs from blood, taken around 15 days before vaccination. The receptors were sampled from a man between 45 and 60 years old who received an inactivated influenza vaccine.

The gene calls are TRBV4-3 and TRBJ2-2; TRBD1 might be the D (6 bases). V dropped 3 bases and J dropped 0 bases, with 17 bases sitting between them. Germline-derived CDR1 and CDR2 are LGHNA and YSLEER. CDR3 length: 18 amino acids. Here the CDR3 reads CASSHMIMDSANTGELFF. The CDR3 DNA reads TGCGCCAGCAGCCACATGATAATGGACAGCGCGAACACCGGGGAGCTGTTTTTT.

This clonotype was detected a few times. The rearrangement links TRBV4-1 to TRBJ1-4; D gene uncertain. Germline V gives CDR1 MGHRA, CDR2 YSYEKL. This CDR3 region has 14 residues. Trimming left V 0 bases short and J 8 bases short, with 10 bases between. CDR3 sequence reads: CASSQETGWEKLFF. CDR3 nucleotides: TGCGCCAGCAGCCAAGAGACGGGGTGGGAAAAACTGTTTTTT.

V gene TRBV3-1 combines with J gene TRBJ2-7; the D is unclear. Deletions cut 1 base from V and 3 bases from J, with 7 bases between. This CDR3 comprises 13 residues. The V gene's germline CDR1 is LGHDT and CDR2 YNNKEL (reference sequence). CDR3 loop: CASSQGSYYEQYF. The DNA of the CDR3 is TGTGCCAGCAGCCAAGGATCGTACTACGAGCAGTACTTC.

This sequence joins TRBV3-1 and TRBJ2-7, with 7 bases fitting TRBD1. The germline V gene encodes CDR1 LGHDT and CDR2 YNNKEL (reference sequence). V shed 4 bases and J 3 bases; nucleotides not matched to a gene: 6. This CDR3 has 14 residues. The CDR3 here is CASSPGTDYYEQYF. The DNA for the CDR3 is TGTGCCAGCAGCCCTGGGACAGATTACTACGAGCAGTACTTC.

The chain carries TRBV12-3 or TRBV12-4 and TRBJ1-6; 7 nucleotides match TRBD1. The CDR3 length is 16 residues. The ends lost 7 bases at V and 10 bases at J; junction bases unmatched: 16. The CDR3, as DNA: TGTGCCAGCACCTTCTCGGGCGCAGGGGGAAGGTCACCCCTCCACTTT. Its protein product is CASTFSGAGGRSPLHF.

A few counts support this clonotype. The rearrangement links TRBV5-1 to TRBJ1-3; perhaps TRBD1 as D (6 bases). This CDR3 contains 15 residues. Per germline, CDR1 SGHRS and CDR2 YFSETQ. Deletions cut 3 bases from V and 2 bases from J, with 12 bases between. CDR3 sequence reads: CASSSMGGPGNTIYF. CDR3 nucleotide sequence: TGCGCCAGCAGCTCCATGGGGGGGCCTGGAAACACCATATATTTT.